The 20 T cell receptor beta chains in this list originate from one sample, sequenced in a study of regulatory T cells in long-lasting Graves disease. HTBI primers from iRepertoire and Arm-PCR of CDR3 regions yielded the TCR beta libraries. In TCRdb, the multiplex PCR reads were re-called with MiXCR into one record per CDR3 protein. This sample carries about 240,000 distinct CDR3 sequences, about 19% of them seen once, and the ten largest clones take roughly 13%. Time point in this sample: newly diagnosed GD, antithyroid drugs for less than 3 months. There was RNA extracted from PBMCs, and the TCR library was made from it. Sequenced material: peripheral blood mononuclear cells (PBMCs), taken at new diagnosis, from a patient treated with antithyroid drugs. These receptors all stem from a female donor with Graves disease.

This clonotype has a count of ten or more. V is TRBV12-3 or TRBV12-4 and J is TRBJ2-5, with D possibly being TRBD1 (7 bases). The CDR3 runs 14 residues. V shed 5 bases and J shed 7 bases, with 17 bases lying between them. This CDR3 reads CASSPTTGTSTQYF. Here the CDR3 DNA reads TGTGCCAGCAGTCCAACGACAGGGACTTCGACCCAGTACTTC.

Ten or more counts support this clonotype. The chain carries TRBV5-1 and TRBJ2-2, with 10 bases lining up with TRBD2. V lost 0 bases, J lost 4 bases, and 6 bases stayed unmatched. Germline CDR1 SGHRS, CDR2 YFSETQ. CDR3 size: 17 residues. CDR3 nucleotides: TGCGCCAGCAGCTTGGCCGGGCTAGCGGGAGTCACCGGGGAGCTGTTTTTT. Its protein product is CASSLAGLAGVTGELFF.

This clonotype was seen ten or more times. An end of the junction differs from the germline gene, which may be a read error. The chain employs TRBV5-1 and TRBJ2-1; D is possibly TRBD1 or TRBD2 (5 bases each). Germline lookup yields CDR1 SGHRS and CDR2 YFSETQ. There are 15 residues in the CDR3. CDR3 protein: CASSSRTGLGNEQFF. The CDR3 DNA is TGTGCCAGCAGCTCCAGGACGGGGCTGGGCAATGAGCAGTTCTTC. The whole variable domain, filled in from reference TRBV5-1 and TRBJ2-1, reads KAGVTQTPRYLIKTRGQQVTLSCSPISGHRSVSWYQQTPGQGLQFLFEYFSETQRNKGNFPGRFSGRQFSNSRSEMNVSTLELGDSALYLCASSSRTGLGNEQFFGPGTRLTVL.

In its sample, this clonotype was seen many times. This rearrangement joins TRBV7-2 to TRBJ2-3; 8 bases align to TRBD1. The V segment lost 2 bases and the J segment 1 base; nucleotides outside the gene matches: 5. Germline lookup yields CDR1 SGHTA and CDR2 FQGNSA. This CDR3 contains 16 residues. The CDR3 loop is CASSLLGRGRTDTQYF. The CDR3 DNA is TGTGCCAGCAGCTTATTGGGCAGGGGGCGCACAGATACGCAGTATTTT.

The table lists this clonotype with many counts. The rearrangement links TRBV7-3 to TRBJ2-5; TRBD2 agrees at 11 bases. The CDR3 length is 17 residues. Germline V gene data show CDR1 as SGHTA and CDR2 as FQGTGA. Germline trimming cut 1 base from V and 3 bases from J; bases unmatched to any gene: 7. CDR3 amino acids: CASSLRTLAGGKETQYF. CDR3 sequence (DNA): TGTGCCAGCAGCTTAAGGACCCTAGCGGGGGGTAAAGAGACCCAGTACTTC. The full variable domain, its missing parts supplied by reference TRBV7-3 and TRBJ2-5, is GAGVSQTPSNKVTEKGKYVELRCDPISGHTALYWYRQSLGQGPEFLIYFQGTGAADDSGLPNDRFFAVRPEGSVSTLKIQRTERGDSAVYLCASSLRTLAGGKETQYFGPGTRLLVL.

This clonotype was recorded at least ten times. J is TRBJ2-7 and V is TRBV29-1, with 8 bases that match TRBD2. Trimming took 7 bases from V and 3 from J; bases not matched to a gene: 11. CDR1 and CDR2 (germline): SQVTM, ANQGSEA. This CDR3 region has 14 residues. CDR3 nucleotide sequence: TGCAGCGCCGCCGCGGGGGGCGATGTCTACGAGCAGTACTTC. Amino acid sequence: CSAAAGGDVYEQYF.

This clonotype was recorded at least ten times. The V call is TRBV6-5, the J call TRBJ2-1; 12 bases map to TRBD2. The V gene end was trimmed by 0 bases and the J gene end by 7 bases; junction bases not matched to a gene: 7. This CDR3 is 17 amino acids long. Germline assignment: CDR1 MNHEY and CDR2 SVGAGI. CDR3 coding DNA: TGTGCCAGCAGTTACTCTCGGACTAGCGGGAAGAAGAATGAGCAGTTCTTC. It yields the protein CASSYSRTSGKKNEQFF.

This clonotype has more than one count but fewer than ten. This may be a read error: a much more frequent sequence differs by one nucleotide. This chain uses TRBV11-2 with TRBJ2-4; D perhaps matches TRBD2 (5 bases). Germline CDR1 is SGHAT and CDR2 is FQNNGV. The length of the CDR3 is 18 residues. V was clipped by 1 base and J by 1 base, with 17 bases between them. The CDR3 DNA reads TGTGCCAGCAGCTTAGGGACTGGCAGTTCCCAGGCCAAAAACATTCAGTACTTC. Translation gives CASSLGTGSSQAKNIQYF.

This clonotype occurred many times. This CDR3 is CASSLVYLAATYNEQFF. CDR3 bases: TGTGCCAGCAGCTTAGTATACCTAGCGGCGACCTACAATGAGCAGTTCTTC. The genes are TRBV7-9 and TRBJ2-1; 7 positions match TRBD2. V was clipped by 1 base and J by 2 bases; unmatched bases: 8. There are 17 residues in the CDR3. Per the germline V gene, CDR1 is SEHNR and CDR2 is FQNEAQ (reference sequence).

On this clonotype itself: This may be a read error: a much more frequent sequence differs by one nucleotide. J is TRBJ1-2 and V is TRBV7-8; 7 positions agree with TRBD1. Per the germline V gene, CDR1 is SGHVS and CDR2 is FQNEAQ. This CDR3 comprises 12 residues. With V trimmed by 7 bases and J by 13 bases, 12 bases remained unmatched. The CDR3 bases are TGTGCCAGCACCCTAGGGACAGCCCTGGGCACCTTC. Translating gives CASTLGTALGTF.

V usage is TRBV6-2 or TRBV6-3 and J usage is TRBJ2-7, with 10 bases identical to TRBD1. Germline trimming cut 8 bases from V and 2 bases from J; bases unmatched to any gene: 6. CDR3 length: 14 amino acids. Germline V gene sequence: CDR1 MNHEY, CDR2 SVGEGT. As DNA, the CDR3 is TGTGCCAGCGGTGAGGGACAGGGGACCTACGAGCAGTACTTC. Translated, it gives CASGEGQGTYEQYF.

Note on this clonotype: A single base is all that separates this from a far larger clone, so a read error is likely. The genes are TRBV11-2 and TRBJ1-1, with TRBD1 identical over 9 bases. The V gene end was trimmed by 0 bases and the J gene end by 3 bases; junction bases not matched to a gene: 2. Germline loops: CDR1 SGHAT, CDR2 FQNNGV. This CDR3 spans 15 amino acids. For the CDR3, the DNA is TGTGCCAGCAGCTTAGAGGGACAGGGCTACACTGAAGCTTTCTTT. Translated, it gives CASSLEGQGYTEAFF.

This clonotype was picked up many times. The rearrangement joins TRBV2 to TRBJ2-1; D assignment may be TRBD1 or TRBD2 (5 bases each). This CDR3 region has 16 residues. Deletions cut 3 bases from V and 3 bases from J, with 15 bases between. In germline, CDR1 is SNHLY, CDR2 FYNNEI. The CDR3 DNA reads as TGTGCCAGCAGTGATTCCCCGGGACGGTACTACAATGAGCAGTTCTTC. Its translation is CASSDSPGRYYNEQFF. Full variable domain (rest looked up from reference TRBV2 and TRBJ2-1): EPEVTQTPSHQVTQMGQEVILRCVPISNHLYFYWYRQILGQKVEFLVSFYNNEISEKSEIFDDQFSVERPDGSNFTLKIRSTKLEDSAMYFCASSDSPGRYYNEQFFGPGTRLTVL.

This clonotype was seen only once. Possible read error: a much larger clone is one base away. The V and J genes are TRBV20-1 and TRBJ2-2; TRBD2 matches 9 bases. V lost 0 bases to trimming and J lost 1 base; unmatched junction nucleotides: 3. Germline loops: CDR1 DFQATT, CDR2 SNEGSKA (reference sequence). The CDR3 is made up of 16 amino acids. As DNA, the CDR3 is TGCAGTGCTAGAGACCCAGCGGGAGGGAACACCGGGGAGCTGTTTTTT. Protein sequence: CSARDPAGGNTGELFF.

This clonotype was counted at least ten times. DNA of the CDR3: TGCGCCAGCAGCTTGGCACAGCCGAACACTGAAGCTTTCTTT. Translation: CASSLAQPNTEAFF. This sequence joins TRBV5-1 and TRBJ1-1; D ambiguous. Germline values: CDR1 SGHRS, CDR2 YFSETQ. Deletions cut 0 bases from V and 1 base from J, with 7 bases between. The CDR3 runs to 14 residues.

This clonotype was seen ten or more times. The genes are TRBV5-1 and TRBJ2-1; 9 bases fit TRBD1. V dropped 4 bases and J dropped 8; count of bases not matched to a gene: 7. CDR3 length: 14 residues. The germline V gene has CDR1 SGHRS and CDR2 YFSETQ. Written as DNA, the CDR3 is TGCGCCAGCAGCCCCGGGACAGGGATGGATGAGCAGTTCTTC. This codes for CASSPGTGMDEQFF.

This clonotype has ten or more counts. The CDR3 loop reads CASSPEGFSDSDEQFF. CDR3 nucleotide sequence: TGTGCCAGCTCACCAGAAGGGTTTTCGGATTCGGATGAGCAGTTCTTC. The chain couples TRBV18 to TRBJ2-1; no clear D gene. Between the trimmed V and J ends, which lost 2 bases and 8 bases, there was a span of 19 bases. Germline lookup yields CDR1 KGHSH and CDR2 LQKENI. The CDR3 totals 16 residues.

This clonotype was recorded many times. The rearrangement links TRBV24-1 to TRBJ1-5, with 10 bases fitting TRBD1. The V gene's germline CDR1 is KGHDR and CDR2 SFDVKD. V shed 3 bases and J 7 bases; nucleotides not matched to a gene: 5. The CDR3 consists of 15 residues. CDR3 sequence reads: CATSDGTGVQQPQHF. The CDR3 DNA sequence: TGTGCCACCAGTGATGGGACAGGGGTTCAGCAGCCCCAGCATTTT.

As for this clonotype: The final CDR3 position lacks the conserved phenylalanine or tryptophan, pointing to a likely read error. The DNA is omitted, as the CDR3 cannot be located on it reliably, and the CDR3 follows TCRdb's listing. The gene calls are TRBV20-1 and TRBJ2-7. Germline CDR1 reads DFQATT; CDR2 reads SNEGSKA (reference sequence). Ends included, the CDR3 has 12 residues. CDR3 loop: CSASGGRYERYS.

This clonotype was observed a single time. The gene calls are TRBV27 and TRBJ2-7; D may be TRBD1 (5 bases). The CDR3 totals 16 residues. Trimming left V 1 base short and J 2 bases short, with 15 bases between. The germline V gene encodes CDR1 MNHEY and CDR2 SMNVEV (reference sequence). CDR3 region: CASSLYSVGAPYEQYF. CDR3 DNA: TGTGCCAGCAGTTTATACTCGGTAGGGGCCCCCTACGAGCAGTACTTC.